This T cell receptor beta chain is from a study of blood T cell repertoires in COVID-19. As for the study in general: The samples span acute and convalescent COVID-19 from the United States, Italy and Spain.

Cohort allocation depended upon clinical history that participants reported. In the original processing: By means of reference gene primer amplification, nucleated cell counts were estimated. Clones were read by immunoSEQ multiplex PCR, and TCRdb kept only the in-frame ones, dropping some. The V and J calls and the clone size are those of that table, but D and trimming were determined from the DNA. The repertoire consists of over 250,000 clones, with around nine tenths occurring once and the leading ten covering 1.9%. Between the trimmed V and J ends, which lost 1 base and 0 bases, there was a span of 10 bases. Looked up from germline, CDR1 is LGHDT and CDR2 is YNNKEL (reference sequence). The CDR3 extends over 16 amino acids.

The specimen sequenced was PBMCs or T cells enriched from blood (not recorded which). The chain has TRBV3-1 (or the pseudogene TRBV3-2) and TRBJ1-5, with D unclear. The TCR was taken from a woman in her sixties or seventies who had recovered from COVID-19. In DNA form, the CDR3 reads TGTGCCAGCAGCCAAGGGCAGACTTATAGCAATCAGCCCCAGCATTTT. It translates to CASSQGQTYSNQPQHF.